This TCR beta chain appears in the sequencing data of a study of blood T cell repertoires in COVID-19. Study information: COVID-19 samples from acute and convalescent phases originated in the United States, Italy and Spain.

Per the authors' pipeline: Quantification of nucleated cells was approximated via reference gene primer amplification. The table came from immunoSEQ multiplex PCR; TCRdb's copy has only in-frame clones and leaves some out. V and J calls and clone size are given by that table; D and trimming were obtained from the DNA. The table records 200,000 to 250,000 clones, approximately 86% of them present only once. The CDR3 is 13 amino acids. With 5 bases removed from V and 5 bases from J, the gap between germline ends came to 13 bases. CDR1 and CDR2 (germline): SEHNR, FQNEAQ (reference sequence). Participant-given clinical history determined each cohort assignment.

Material: PBMCs or T cells enriched from blood (not recorded which). This chain links TRBV7-9 with TRBJ2-7; D gene unclear. The TCR sequence derives from a woman in her thirties or forties with acute COVID-19. The DNA for the CDR3 is TGTGCCAGCAGCAGAGCGCCGGGTCACGAGCAGTACTTC. Translating it yields CASSRAPGHEQYF.